A single sample gave rise to the 11 T cell receptor beta chains below, sequenced in a study of shared clonotypes between healthy human individuals. Assay: immunoSEQ multiplex PCR; the TCRdb copy retains only in-frame clones and omits some. This table holds approximately 92,000 clones, 60% to 70% found once. The sample taken for sequencing was memory CD8+ T cells sorted from blood. Noted subset: CD45RO+ cells pooled with CCR7-negative TemRA cells. The receptor set was obtained from a man aged 30-40 years in good health.

The rearrangement uses TRBV19 and TRBJ2-4; 7 bases align to TRBD2. CDR3 length: 14 amino acids. V shed 4 bases and J 9 bases; nucleotides not matched to a gene: 9. Germline CDR1 LNHDA, CDR2 SQIVND (reference sequence). This chain's CDR3 is CASSTTGGLGIQYF. DNA of the CDR3: TGTGCCAGTAGTACAACGGGAGGTCTGGGCATTCAGTACTTC.

CDR3 region: CASSLHLSGDGVSSYEQYF. The CDR3 DNA reads as TGTGCCAGCAGTTTACACCTGAGCGGGGACGGAGTGAGCTCCTACGAGCAGTACTTC. This chain joins TRBV28 and TRBJ2-7; 7 bases align to TRBD2. Germline V gives CDR1 MDHEN, CDR2 SYDVKM. V shed 2 bases, J shed 0 bases, and the junction held 16 bases outside the gene matches. The CDR3 is made up of 19 amino acids.

The chain uses TRBV6-1 and TRBJ1-2; maybe TRBD1 (6 bases). Germline loops: CDR1 MNHNS, CDR2 SASEGT. Trimming stripped 6 bases from V and 8 bases from J, with 16 bases between. This CDR3 has 13 amino acids. CDR3 coding DNA: TGTGCCAGCAGCCTAAGGGGGGTTTTGGGCTACACCTTC. This gives the protein CASSLRGVLGYTF.

The V call is TRBV27, the J call TRBJ2-1; TRBD2 agrees at 12 bases. With 4 bases clipped from V and 7 bases from J, the junction kept 8 bases outside the gene matches. The germline CDR1 and CDR2 sequences are MNHEY and SMNVEV (reference sequence). This CDR3 has 16 residues. The CDR3 nucleotides are TGTGCCAGCAGTTGGTCTAGCGGGAGGGCCAAGAATGAGCAGTTCTTC. Translated, it gives CASSWSSGRAKNEQFF.

This chain links TRBV2 with TRBJ2-1; 9 bases are shared with TRBD1. J was trimmed by 4 bases and V by 6 bases; bases with no gene match: 7. Germline V gene lookup returns CDR1 SNHLY and CDR2 FYNNEI. The CDR3 sequence is 15 residues long. CDR3 amino acids: CASSLRDRAYNEQFF. CDR3 DNA: TGTGCCAGCAGCCTCCGGGACAGGGCTTACAATGAGCAGTTCTTC.

This clone was counted between two and nine times. This chain uses TRBV29-1 with TRBJ2-7, with D perhaps TRBD1 or TRBD2 (5 bases each). From germline, CDR1 is SQVTM and CDR2 ANQGSEA. V was cut by 3 bases and J by 6 bases, with 15 bases left in between. The CDR3 contains 13 residues. The CDR3 DNA reads as TGCAGCGTTGACGGGACCCCTTTTGCCGAGCAGTACTTC. Protein sequence: CSVDGTPFAEQYF.

V is TRBV5-8 and J is TRBJ1-1; weak D call: TRBD1 (5 bases). The length of the CDR3 is 16 residues. The ends were cut back, 0 bases at V and 2 bases at J, with 14 bases in the middle. The V gene's germline CDR1 is SGHTS and CDR2 YDEGEE. CDR3 in amino acids: CASSLASFGTNTEAFF. DNA for the CDR3: TGTGCCAGCAGCTTGGCCTCTTTCGGGACTAACACTGAAGCTTTCTTT.

The J gene is TRBJ1-2, the V gene TRBV28; D is uncertain. The germline V gene has CDR1 MDHEN and CDR2 SYDVKM. This CDR3 has 12 amino acids. V was trimmed by 6 bases and J by 5 bases, leaving 10 bases between them. DNA of the CDR3: TGTGCCAGCAGGCCTGGAGGGTATGGCTACACCTTC. As protein: CASRPGGYGYTF.

This clone occurred a few times. The chain links TRBV29-1 to TRBJ1-1; the match to TRBD1 covers 9 bases. This CDR3 is 15 amino acids long. V shed 7 bases, J shed 4 bases, and the junction held 13 bases outside the gene matches. Germline V lookup: CDR1 SQVTM, CDR2 ANQGSEA. The CDR3 is CSAPGRTGAGTEAFF. In DNA form, the CDR3 reads TGCAGCGCCCCGGGAAGGACAGGGGCGGGCACTGAAGCTTTCTTT.

In this sample, this clone turned up a few times. The chain combines TRBV28 with TRBJ1-1, with 7 bases lining up with TRBD1. V lost 4 bases to trimming and J lost 3 bases; unmatched junction nucleotides: 11. The CDR3 runs to 16 residues. Germline V CDR1 and CDR2: MDHEN, SYDVKM. CDR3 coding DNA: TGTGCCAGCAGTTCCCACCCCAGGGGGAGGGACACTGAAGCTTTCTTT. Translating it yields CASSSHPRGRDTEAFF.

The chain recombines TRBV19 with TRBJ2-7; tentatively, D is TRBD1 (6 bases). In germline, CDR1 is LNHDA, CDR2 SQIVND (reference sequence). This CDR3 is 13 amino acids long. Between the trimmed V and J ends, which lost 5 bases and 3 bases, there was a span of 11 bases. The CDR3: CASSPQGHYEQYF. The CDR3 DNA reads TGTGCCAGTAGTCCGCAGGGGCACTACGAGCAGTACTTC. Variable domain in full (rest from reference TRBV19 and TRBJ2-7): DGGITQSPKYLFRKEGQNVTLSCEQNLNHDAMYWYRQDPGQGLRLIYYSQIVNDFQKGDIAEGYSVSREKKESFPLTVTSAQKNPTAFYLCASSPQGHYEQYFGPGTRLTVT.